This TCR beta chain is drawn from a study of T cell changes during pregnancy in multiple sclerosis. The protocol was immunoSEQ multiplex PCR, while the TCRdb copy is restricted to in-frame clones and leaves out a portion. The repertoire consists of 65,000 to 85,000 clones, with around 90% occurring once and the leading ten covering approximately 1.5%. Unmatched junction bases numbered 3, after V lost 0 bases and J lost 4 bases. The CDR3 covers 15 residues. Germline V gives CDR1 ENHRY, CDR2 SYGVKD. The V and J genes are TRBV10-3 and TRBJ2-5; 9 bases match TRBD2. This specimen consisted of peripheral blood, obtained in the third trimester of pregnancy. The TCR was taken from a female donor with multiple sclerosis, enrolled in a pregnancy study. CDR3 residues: CAISESAGGRETQYF. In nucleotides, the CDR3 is TGTGCCATCAGTGAGTCGGCGGGGGGGCGAGAGACCCAGTACTTC.